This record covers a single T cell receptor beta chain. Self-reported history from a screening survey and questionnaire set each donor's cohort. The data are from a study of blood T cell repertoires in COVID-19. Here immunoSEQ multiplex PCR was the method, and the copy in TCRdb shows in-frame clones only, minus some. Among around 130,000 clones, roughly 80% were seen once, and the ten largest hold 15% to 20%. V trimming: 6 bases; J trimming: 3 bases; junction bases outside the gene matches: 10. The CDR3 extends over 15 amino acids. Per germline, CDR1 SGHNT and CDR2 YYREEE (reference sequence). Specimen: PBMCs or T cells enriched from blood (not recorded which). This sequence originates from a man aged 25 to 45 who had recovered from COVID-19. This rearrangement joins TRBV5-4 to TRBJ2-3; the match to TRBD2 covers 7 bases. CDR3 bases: TGTGCCAGCAACCTTGGCGGGAGCGGGACAGATACGCAGTATTTT. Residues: CASNLGGSGTDTQYF.